This TCR beta chain was captured by sequencing in a study of CD8+ T cells in alopecia areata. The CDR3 covers 15 residues. Germline CDR1 and CDR2: NSQYPW and LRSPGD (reference sequence). Concerning this clone itself: Gene names and germline match the mouse. The sequenced fragment ends 4 residues before the CDR3 boundary, so the rest is inferred from the germline J gene.

Sequencing templates came from extracted RNA that was reverse transcribed into cDNA. TCRdb's table, derived via immunoSEQ multiplex PCR, lists solely in-frame clones and lacks some. The specimen has some 18,000 clones, none found just once. Cell sorting was performed on pooled cutaneous lymph node cells with CD4, CD8alpha, NKG2D, NKG2ACE and other markers. Specimen: CD8+ T cells sorted from a lymph node. This clonotype was sampled from a C3H/HeJ mouse with alopecia areata. The MHC haplotype recorded for the strain is H2-k. This chain uses TRBV1 with TRBJ2-5; TRBD2 matches at 12 bases. Incomplete CDR3 DNA: TGCACCTGCAGTGCCCGACTGGGGGGGCGGGAC. It codes for CTCSARLGGRD. The entire CDR3 sequence reads CTCSARLGGRDTQYF.